This TCR beta chain was observed in a study of PD-1 blockade in classical Hodgkin lymphoma. Overall study results and limits: Exclusion was the outcome for patients who began nivolumab under 1 year after ASCT. TCR diversity in CD4+, not CD8+, cells rose significantly by C4D1.

Each patient experienced a relapse that followed autologous stem cell transplantation, and brentuximab vedotin exposure varied. The patients, who had relapsed/refractory classical Hodgkin lymphoma, achieved best responses of complete response, partial response or progressive disease. The count of this clone is one. What it binds is not known. The table came from immunoSEQ multiplex PCR; TCRdb's copy has only in-frame clones and leaves some out. The table lists 80,000 to 100,000 clones, 75% to 85% of them singletons, with roughly 16% in the top ten. Per the germline V gene, CDR1 is SGHDT and CDR2 is YYEEEE. The CDR3 has 12 amino acids. The V end lost 4 bases, the J end lost 3 bases, and 5 bases lay between the germline ends.

The chain combines TRBV5-6 with TRBJ1-5; no firm D call. The sequenced sample was peripheral blood mononuclear cells (PBMCs), obtained before the second cycle of nivolumab. This TCR was recovered from a human donor with classical Hodgkin lymphoma. CDR3 bases: TGTGCCAGCAGCCGGGTCAATCAGCCCCAGCATTTT. Protein product: CASSRVNQPQHF.